This record concerns one T cell receptor (beta chain) sequence. Its antigen is undetermined. This CDR3 spans 19 amino acids. CDR1 is SGHVS, CDR2 FQNEAQ, per germline. TCRdb reanalyzed the 5' RACE reads, giving one entry per CDR3 protein sequence and no DNA. The sample has some 440,000 distinct CDR3 sequences; the top ten hold 2% to 2.5%. The data derive from a study of monozygotic twins with inflammatory bowel disease. Notes on the study in general: The co-twins with IBD showed lower TCRbeta diversity (inverse Simpson) than their healthy siblings. Subtypes among T cells remained indistinguishable. Fewer clonotypes were shared with others by IBD patients than by healthy twins, especially with disease activity.

Investigators pulled total RNA out of whole blood and did not sort T cells. The chain joins TRBV7-8 to TRBJ2-4; the TCRdb call, TRBD1, lacks DNA for checking. Sequenced input: blood. The receptor was isolated from a human donor with ulcerative colitis or Crohn's disease, or a healthy co-twin of an affected twin (not recorded which). The CDR3 region is CASSLATGQGGAAKNIQYF.